The table lists the clone carrying this TCR beta chain with a few counts. TCRdb re-derived calls from the 5' RACE reads in MiXCR, one entry per CDR3 protein. In the table there are roughly 68,000 distinct CDR3 sequences, over 6.5% of which are singletons. This specimen comes from a study of T cells after yellow fever vaccination. CDR3 length: 15 amino acids. The chain links TRBV21-1 to TRBJ2-3; TRBD2, as called in the table, went unchecked against the DNA. TRBV21-1 corresponds to a pseudogene. The TCR sequence derives from a young man who received the YFV17D yellow fever vaccine. This specimen consisted of CD8+ T cells sorted from PBMCs, obtained about 41 days after the first yellow fever vaccination. The CDR3 here is CASTPAGVCTDTQYF. The DNA of the CDR3 is TGTGCCAGCACCCCAGCAGGAGTTTGCACAGATACGCAGTATTTT.